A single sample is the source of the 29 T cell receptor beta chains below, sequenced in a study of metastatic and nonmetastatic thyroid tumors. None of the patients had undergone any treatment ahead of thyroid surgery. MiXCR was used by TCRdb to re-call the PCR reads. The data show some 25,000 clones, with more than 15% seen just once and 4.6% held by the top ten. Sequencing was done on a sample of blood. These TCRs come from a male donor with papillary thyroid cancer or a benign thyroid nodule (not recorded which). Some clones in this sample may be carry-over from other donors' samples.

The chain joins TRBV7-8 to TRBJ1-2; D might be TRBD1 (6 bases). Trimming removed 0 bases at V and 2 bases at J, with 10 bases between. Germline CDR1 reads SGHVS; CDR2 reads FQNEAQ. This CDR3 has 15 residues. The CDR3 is CASSLAGGINYGYTF. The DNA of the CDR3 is TGTGCCAGCAGCTTAGCGGGGGGCATCAACTATGGCTACACCTTC.

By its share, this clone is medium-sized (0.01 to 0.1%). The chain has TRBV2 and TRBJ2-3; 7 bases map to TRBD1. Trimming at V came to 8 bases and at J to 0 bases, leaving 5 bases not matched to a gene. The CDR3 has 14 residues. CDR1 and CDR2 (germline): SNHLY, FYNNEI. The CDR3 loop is CASRDRVSTDTQYF. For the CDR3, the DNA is TGTGCCAGCCGAGACAGGGTTAGCACAGATACGCAGTATTTT.

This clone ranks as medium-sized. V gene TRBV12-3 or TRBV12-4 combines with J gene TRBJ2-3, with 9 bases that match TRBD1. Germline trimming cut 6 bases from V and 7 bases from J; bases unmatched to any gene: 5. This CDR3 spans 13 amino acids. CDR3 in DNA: TGTGCCAGCAGGGGACAGGGTCAGAATACGCAGTATTTT. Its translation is CASRGQGQNTQYF.

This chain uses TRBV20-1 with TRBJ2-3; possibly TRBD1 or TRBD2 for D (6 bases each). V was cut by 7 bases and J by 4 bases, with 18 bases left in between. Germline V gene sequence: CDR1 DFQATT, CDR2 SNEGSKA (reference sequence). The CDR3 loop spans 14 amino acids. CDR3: CSVPVGGFADTQYF. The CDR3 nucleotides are TGCAGTGTTCCAGTAGGGGGGTTTGCAGATACGCAGTATTTT.

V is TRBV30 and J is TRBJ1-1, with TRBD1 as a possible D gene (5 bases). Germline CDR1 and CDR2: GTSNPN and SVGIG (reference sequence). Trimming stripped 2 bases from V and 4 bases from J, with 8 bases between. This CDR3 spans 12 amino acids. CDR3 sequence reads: CAWSLGGTEAFF. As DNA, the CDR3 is TGTGCCTGGAGTTTGGGGGGCACTGAAGCTTTCTTT.

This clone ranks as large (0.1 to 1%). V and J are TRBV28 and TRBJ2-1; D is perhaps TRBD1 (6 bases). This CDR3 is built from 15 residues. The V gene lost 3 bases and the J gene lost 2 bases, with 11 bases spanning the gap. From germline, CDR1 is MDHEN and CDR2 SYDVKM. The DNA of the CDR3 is TGTGCCAGCAGTTTGAAGTGGACAGCCTACAATGAGCAGTTCTTC. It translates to CASSLKWTAYNEQFF.

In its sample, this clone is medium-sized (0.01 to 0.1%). In nucleotides, the CDR3 is TGTGCCAGCAGCGACGAGGTGGCCGGGGCCAACGTCCTGACTTTC. It translates to CASSDEVAGANVLTF. The chain has TRBV6-2 or TRBV6-3 and TRBJ2-6; D gene ambiguous. The CDR3 spans 15 residues. Trimming cost V 6 bases and J 4 bases, with 13 bases left between them. Germline values: CDR1 MNHEY, CDR2 SVGEGT.

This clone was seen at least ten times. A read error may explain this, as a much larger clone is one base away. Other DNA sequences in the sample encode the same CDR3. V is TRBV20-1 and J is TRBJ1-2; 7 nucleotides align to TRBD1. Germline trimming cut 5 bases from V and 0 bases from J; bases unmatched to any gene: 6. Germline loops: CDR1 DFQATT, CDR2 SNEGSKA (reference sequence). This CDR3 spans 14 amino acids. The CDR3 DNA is TGCAGTGCTCTTCGACAGGGCTCTAACTATGGCTACACCTTC. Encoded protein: CSALRQGSNYGYTF.

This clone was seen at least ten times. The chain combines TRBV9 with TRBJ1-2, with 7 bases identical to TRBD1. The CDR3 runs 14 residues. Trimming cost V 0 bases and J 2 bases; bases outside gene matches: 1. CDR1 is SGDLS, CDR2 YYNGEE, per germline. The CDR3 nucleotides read TGTGCCAGCAGCGTAGGCAGGGGGAACTATGGCTACACCTTC. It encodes CASSVGRGNYGYTF.

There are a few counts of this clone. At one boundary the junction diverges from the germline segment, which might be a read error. The CDR3 DNA follows: TGTGCCAGCAGTTTAAGAGGGTCAACTGGGATGAACACTGAGGCTTTCTTT. It encodes CASSLRGSTGMNTEAFF. V and J are TRBV28 and TRBJ1-1; D is undetermined. CDR1 and CDR2 (germline): MDHEN, SYDVKM. The CDR3 has 17 amino acids.

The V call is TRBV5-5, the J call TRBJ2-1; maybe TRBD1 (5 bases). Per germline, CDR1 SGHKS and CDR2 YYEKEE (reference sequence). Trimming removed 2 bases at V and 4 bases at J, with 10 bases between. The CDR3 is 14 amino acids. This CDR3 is CASSFETAYNEQFF. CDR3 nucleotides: TGTGCCAGCAGCTTTGAGACAGCTTACAATGAGCAGTTCTTC.

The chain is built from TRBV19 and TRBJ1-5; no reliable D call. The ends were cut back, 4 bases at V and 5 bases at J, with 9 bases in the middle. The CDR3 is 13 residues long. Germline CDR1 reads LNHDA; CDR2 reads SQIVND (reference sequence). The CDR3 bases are TGTGCCAGTAGTAGCTACACCGATCAGCCCCAGCATTTT. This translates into CASSSYTDQPQHF.

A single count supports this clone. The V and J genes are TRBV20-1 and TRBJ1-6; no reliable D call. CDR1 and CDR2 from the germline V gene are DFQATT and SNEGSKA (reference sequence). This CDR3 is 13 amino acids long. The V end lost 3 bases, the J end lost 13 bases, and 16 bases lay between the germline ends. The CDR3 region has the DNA TGCAGTGCTAGCCAGGCCTTTAAGTTCCCCCTCCACTTT. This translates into CSASQAFKFPLHF.

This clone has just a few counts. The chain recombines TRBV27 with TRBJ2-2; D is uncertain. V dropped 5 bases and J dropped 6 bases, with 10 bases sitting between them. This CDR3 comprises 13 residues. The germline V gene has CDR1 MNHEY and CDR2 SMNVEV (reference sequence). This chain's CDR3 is CASSPSLAGELFF. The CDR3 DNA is TGTGCCAGCAGTCCTTCCCTCGCCGGGGAGCTGTTTTTT.

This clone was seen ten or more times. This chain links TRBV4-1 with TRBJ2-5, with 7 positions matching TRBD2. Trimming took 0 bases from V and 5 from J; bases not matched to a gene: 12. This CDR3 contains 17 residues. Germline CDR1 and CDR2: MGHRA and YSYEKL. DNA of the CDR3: TGCGCCAGCAGCCAAGATCCCGGACTAGTCGGCCTGGAGACCCAGTACTTC. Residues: CASSQDPGLVGLETQYF.

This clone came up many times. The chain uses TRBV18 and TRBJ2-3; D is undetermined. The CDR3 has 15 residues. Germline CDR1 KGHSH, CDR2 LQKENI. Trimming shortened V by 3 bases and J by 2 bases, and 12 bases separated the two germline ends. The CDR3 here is CASSPVSRNTDTQYF. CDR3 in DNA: TGTGCCAGCTCACCGGTGTCCAGGAACACAGATACGCAGTATTTT.

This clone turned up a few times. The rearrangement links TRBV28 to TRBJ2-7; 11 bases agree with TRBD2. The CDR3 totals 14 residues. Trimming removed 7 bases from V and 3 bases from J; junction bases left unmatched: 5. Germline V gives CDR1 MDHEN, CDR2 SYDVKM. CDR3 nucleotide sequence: TGTGCCAGCACCCCGGGGACTAGCGGCTACGAGCAGTACTTC. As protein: CASTPGTSGYEQYF.

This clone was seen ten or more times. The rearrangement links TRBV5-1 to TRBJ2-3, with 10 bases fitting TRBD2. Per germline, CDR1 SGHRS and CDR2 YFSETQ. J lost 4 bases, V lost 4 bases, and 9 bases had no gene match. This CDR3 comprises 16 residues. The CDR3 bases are TGCGCCAGCAGCCTCTATAGCGGGAGGACGGCAGATACGCAGTATTTT. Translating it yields CASSLYSGRTADTQYF.

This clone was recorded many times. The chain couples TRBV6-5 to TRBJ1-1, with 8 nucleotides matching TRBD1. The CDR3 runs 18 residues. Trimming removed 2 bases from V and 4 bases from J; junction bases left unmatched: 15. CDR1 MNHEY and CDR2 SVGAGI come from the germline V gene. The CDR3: CASSYGAGGDRFGTEAFF. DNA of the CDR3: TGTGCCAGCAGTTACGGGGCAGGGGGCGATCGGTTTGGCACTGAAGCTTTCTTT.

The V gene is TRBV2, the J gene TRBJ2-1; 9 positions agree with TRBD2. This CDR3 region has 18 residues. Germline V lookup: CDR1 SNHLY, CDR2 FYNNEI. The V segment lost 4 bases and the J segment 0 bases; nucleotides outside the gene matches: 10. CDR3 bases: TGTGCCAGCAGTGCCAACCCTGAGCGGGGGGACTCCTACAATGAGCAGTTCTTC. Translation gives CASSANPERGDSYNEQFF.

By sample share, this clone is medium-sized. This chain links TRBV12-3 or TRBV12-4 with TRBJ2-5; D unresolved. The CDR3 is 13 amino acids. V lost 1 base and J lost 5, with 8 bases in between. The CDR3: CASSLGPGETQYF. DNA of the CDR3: TGTGCCAGCAGTTTAGGGCCCGGGGAGACCCAGTACTTC.

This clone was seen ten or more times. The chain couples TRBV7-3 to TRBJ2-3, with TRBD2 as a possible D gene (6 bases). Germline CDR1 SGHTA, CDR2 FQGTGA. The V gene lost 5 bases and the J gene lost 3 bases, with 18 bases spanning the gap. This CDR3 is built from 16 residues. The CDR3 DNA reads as TGTGCCAGCAGCGTCGGTCTAGCGCCCGGTACAGATACGCAGTATTTT. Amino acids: CASSVGLAPGTDTQYF.

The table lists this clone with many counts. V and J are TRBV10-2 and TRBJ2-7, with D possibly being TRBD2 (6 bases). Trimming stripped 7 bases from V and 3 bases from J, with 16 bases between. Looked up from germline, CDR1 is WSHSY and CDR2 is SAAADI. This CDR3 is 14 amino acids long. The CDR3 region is CASNQPGLYYEQYF. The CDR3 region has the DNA TGCGCCAGCAATCAACCGGGACTCTACTACGAGCAGTACTTC.

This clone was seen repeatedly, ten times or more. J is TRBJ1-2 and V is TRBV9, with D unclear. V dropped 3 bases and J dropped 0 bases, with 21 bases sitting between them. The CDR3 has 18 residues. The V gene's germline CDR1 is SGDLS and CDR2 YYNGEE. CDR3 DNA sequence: TGTGCCAGCAGCGACGGACCCGCCCCGGGCCCAACTAACTATGGCTACACCTTC. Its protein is CASSDGPAPGPTNYGYTF.

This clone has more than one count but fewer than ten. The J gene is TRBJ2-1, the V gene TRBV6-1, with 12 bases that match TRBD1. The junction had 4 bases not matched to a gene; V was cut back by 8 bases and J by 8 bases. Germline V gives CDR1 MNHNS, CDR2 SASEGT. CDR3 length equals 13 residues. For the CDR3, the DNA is TGTGCCAGCGTGGGACAGGGGGCCGATGAGCAGTTCTTC. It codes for CASVGQGADEQFF.

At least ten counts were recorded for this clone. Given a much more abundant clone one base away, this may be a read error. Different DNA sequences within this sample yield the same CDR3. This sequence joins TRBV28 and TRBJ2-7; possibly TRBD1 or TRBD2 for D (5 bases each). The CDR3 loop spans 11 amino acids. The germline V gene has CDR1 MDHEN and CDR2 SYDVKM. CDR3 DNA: TGTGCCAGCAGTTTATGGGGGGAGCAGTACTTT. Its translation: CASSLWGEQYF.

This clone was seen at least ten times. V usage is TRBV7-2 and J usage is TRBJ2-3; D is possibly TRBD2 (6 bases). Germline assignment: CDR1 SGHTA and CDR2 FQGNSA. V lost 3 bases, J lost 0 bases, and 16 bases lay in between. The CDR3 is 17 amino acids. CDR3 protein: CASSFVWGGTSTDTQYF. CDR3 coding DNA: TGTGCCAGCAGCTTTGTGTGGGGCGGGACTAGCACAGATACGCAGTATTTT.

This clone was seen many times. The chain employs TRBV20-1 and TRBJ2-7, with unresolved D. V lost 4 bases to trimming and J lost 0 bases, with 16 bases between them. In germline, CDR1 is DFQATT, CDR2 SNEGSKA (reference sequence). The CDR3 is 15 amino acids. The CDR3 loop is CSANGLTLSSYEQYF. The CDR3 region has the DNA TGCAGTGCTAACGGTCTGACCCTCAGCTCCTACGAGCAGTACTTC.

The CDR3 loop is CASSDRRTNSPLHF. For the CDR3, the DNA is TGTGCCAGCAGTGACAGGCGGACTAATTCACCCCTCCACTTT. The chain is built from TRBV6-1 and TRBJ1-6; no reliable D call. The germline gives CDR1 MNHNS, CDR2 SASEGT. This CDR3 is 14 amino acids long. The V and J ends lost 3 bases and 6 bases respectively, with 9 bases between them.